These 16 T cell receptor beta chains share one sample of origin, sequenced in a study of identical twins. TCRdb reprocessed the 5' RACE reads via MiXCR and lists one record per CDR3 protein. The sample holds hundreds of thousands of distinct CDR3 sequences, approximately 24% seen once. This sample also appeared in a second study, on T cells expressing NK-cell markers.

Material: CD4+ T cells sorted from blood. All receptors derive from a woman younger than 30 in good health.

This chain connects TRBV7-2 to TRBJ1-2; D remains unclear. Germline V gene lookup returns CDR1 SGHTA and CDR2 FQGNSA. The V and J ends lost 0 bases and 3 bases respectively, with 5 bases between them. The CDR3 is 13 amino acids. Here the CDR3 reads CASSLAVDYGYTF. The CDR3 coding sequence is TGTGCCAGCAGCTTAGCCGTTGACTATGGCTACACCTTC.

The table lists this clonotype with a few counts. The J gene is TRBJ1-6, the V gene TRBV12-3 or TRBV12-4; no clear D gene. V was pared by 7 bases and J by 7 bases, with 8 bases between. This CDR3 is built from 12 residues. The CDR3 bases are TGTGCCAGCAACGAGAGGAATTCACCCCTCCACTTT. It yields the protein CASNERNSPLHF.

Only a few counts were recorded for this clonotype. The chain employs TRBV4-1 and TRBJ1-2; D might be TRBD1 (5 bases). Germline lookup yields CDR1 MGHRA and CDR2 YSYEKL. This CDR3 has 13 residues. V was cut by 6 bases and J by 3 bases, with 11 bases left in between. The CDR3 here is CASRHLGDYGYTF. The CDR3 nucleotides are TGCGCCAGCAGACACTTAGGGGACTATGGCTACACCTTC.

The sample holds many counts of this clonotype. This rearrangement joins TRBV29-1 to TRBJ2-7; 10 bases line up with TRBD2. The CDR3 length is 13 residues. V shed 5 bases and J 9 bases; nucleotides not matched to a gene: 10. Germline-derived CDR1 and CDR2 are SQVTM and ANQGSEA. CDR3 nucleotides: TGCAGCGTTCCAGCGGGAGGGGGAGGTCGGCAGTACTTC. Protein: CSVPAGGGGRQYF.

The CDR3 bases are TGTGCCAGCAGCTTAAGGTGGACGGGGCCCTCCTACGAGCAGTACTTC. Its protein is CASSLRWTGPSYEQYF. The J gene is TRBJ2-7, the V gene TRBV11-2; TRBD1 or TRBD2 may be the D gene (5 bases each). This CDR3 comprises 16 residues. Germline CDR1 and CDR2: SGHAT and FQNNGV. The V end lost 2 bases, the J end lost 0 bases, and 14 bases lay between the germline ends.

The chain recombines TRBV20-1 with TRBJ2-7, with a weak D call TRBD1 (5 bases). The germline V and J ends were trimmed by 6 bases and 5 bases, with 14 bases remaining between them. The CDR3 totals 12 residues. Germline CDR1 DFQATT, CDR2 SNEGSKA (reference sequence). Here the CDR3 reads CSARREVNEQYF. The CDR3 nucleotides read TGCAGTGCCCGCAGGGAAGTGAACGAGCAGTACTTC.

This clonotype has a count of ten or more. The gene calls are TRBV3-1 and TRBJ2-7, with no clear D. The CDR3 is 13 residues long. The V end lost 4 bases, the J end lost 0 bases, and 7 bases lay between the germline ends. The germline gives CDR1 LGHDT, CDR2 YNNKEL (reference sequence). CDR3 region: CASSRSASYEQYF. In DNA form, the CDR3 reads TGTGCCAGCAGCCGGAGCGCCTCCTACGAGCAGTACTTC.

This clonotype was seen only a few times. This chain joins TRBV7-2 and TRBJ2-7; TRBD2 is a possible D gene (7 bases). The CDR3 is 16 amino acids. V lost 5 bases and J 2 bases, leaving 19 bases between the germline ends. The germline V gene encodes CDR1 SGHTA and CDR2 FQGNSA. The CDR3 sequence: CASSRAAGHLTYEQYF. For the CDR3, the DNA is TGTGCCAGCAGCAGAGCAGCGGGACACCTTACCTACGAGCAGTACTTC.

This clonotype was counted a few times. The genes are TRBV2 and TRBJ2-7; no clear D gene. V lost 1 base, J lost 2 bases, and 9 bases lay in between. The CDR3 sequence is 14 residues long. CDR1 and CDR2 (germline): SNHLY, FYNNEI. CDR3 region: CASSEETVTYEQYF. In nucleotides, the CDR3 is TGTGCCAGCAGTGAAGAGACGGTTACCTACGAGCAGTACTTC.

V and J are TRBV5-5 and TRBJ2-5, with D tentatively TRBD2 (5 bases). CDR3 size: 16 residues. Germline assignment: CDR1 SGHKS and CDR2 YYEKEE (reference sequence). Trimming left V 2 bases short and J 4 bases short, with 18 bases between. The CDR3 region is CASSFSGIFLGETQYF. The CDR3 DNA reads as TGTGCCAGCAGCTTCTCGGGGATCTTTCTAGGAGAGACCCAGTACTTC.

This clonotype has only a few counts. V usage is TRBV5-1 and J usage is TRBJ2-7; weak D call: TRBD2 (5 bases). CDR1 SGHRS and CDR2 YFSETQ come from the germline V gene. This CDR3 comprises 15 residues. The germline V and J ends were trimmed by 4 bases and 2 bases, with 16 bases remaining between them. CDR3 residues: CASSLGVARPYEQYF. CDR3 bases: TGCGCCAGCAGCCTCGGGGTAGCGAGACCCTACGAGCAGTACTTC.

This clonotype has more than one count but fewer than ten. V gene TRBV5-1 combines with J gene TRBJ2-3; 8 nucleotides agree with TRBD2. The trim removed 0 bases at V and 1 base at J, leaving 4 bases unmatched. The CDR3 length is 16 residues. CDR1 and CDR2 from the germline V gene are SGHRS and YFSETQ. CDR3 in amino acids: CASSLGPTSGTDTQYF. CDR3 in DNA: TGCGCCAGCAGCTTGGGGCCGACTAGCGGCACAGATACGCAGTATTTT.

This clonotype occurred many times. CDR3 DNA sequence: TGCAGTGCTAGTGATACGGGACAGGGCTACAATGAGCAGTTCTTC. It is translated as CSASDTGQGYNEQFF. This chain joins TRBV20-1 and TRBJ2-1; 9 positions agree with TRBD1. The junction had 6 bases not matched to a gene; V was cut back by 3 bases and J by 3 bases. The CDR3 runs 15 residues. The V gene's germline CDR1 is DFQATT and CDR2 SNEGSKA (reference sequence).

This clonotype was recorded a few times. The chain has TRBV5-1 and TRBJ2-5, with a possible D match to TRBD2 (6 bases). Germline assignment: CDR1 SGHRS and CDR2 YFSETQ. CDR3 length equals 14 residues. Trimming left V 2 bases short and J 1 base short, with 9 bases between. CDR3: CASSFGGVQETQYF. In DNA form, the CDR3 reads TGCGCCAGCAGCTTTGGAGGGGTCCAAGAGACCCAGTACTTC.

This chain links TRBV6-1 with TRBJ2-6, with D possibly matching TRBD1 (6 bases). The CDR3 loop spans 16 amino acids. V lost 5 bases and J 4 bases, leaving 15 bases between the germline ends. Per the germline V gene, CDR1 is MNHNS and CDR2 is SASEGT. The CDR3 DNA follows: TGTGCCAGCAGTAAAAAAACAGGGAACGGGGCCAACGTCCTGACTTTC. This sequence encodes CASSKKTGNGANVLTF.

A few counts support this clonotype. The J gene is TRBJ2-3, the V gene TRBV20-1, with TRBD2 identical over 10 bases. The germline V gene encodes CDR1 DFQATT and CDR2 SNEGSKA (reference sequence). This CDR3 contains 14 residues. Trimming cost V 6 bases and J 2 bases; bases outside gene matches: 5. The chain's CDR3 is CSAKAGGFTDTQYF. The CDR3 nucleotides are TGCAGTGCGAAAGCGGGGGGGTTCACAGATACGCAGTATTTT.